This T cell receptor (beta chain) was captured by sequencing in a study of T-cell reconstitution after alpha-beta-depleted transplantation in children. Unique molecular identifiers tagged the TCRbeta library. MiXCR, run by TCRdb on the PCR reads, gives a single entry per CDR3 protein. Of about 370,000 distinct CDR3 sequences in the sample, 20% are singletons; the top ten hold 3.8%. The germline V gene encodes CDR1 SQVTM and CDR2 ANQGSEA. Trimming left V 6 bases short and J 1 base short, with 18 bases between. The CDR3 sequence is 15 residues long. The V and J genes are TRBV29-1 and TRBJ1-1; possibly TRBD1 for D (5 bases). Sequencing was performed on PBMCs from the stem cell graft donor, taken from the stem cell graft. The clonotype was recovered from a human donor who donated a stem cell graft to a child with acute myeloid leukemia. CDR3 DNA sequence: TGCAGCGTAATCCGGGACGGGGGACCGAACACTGAAGCTTTCTTT. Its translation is CSVIRDGGPNTEAFF.